This T cell receptor (beta chain) comes out of a study of shared clonotypes between healthy human individuals. Only in-frame clones appear in the TCRdb table, and some are missing; sequencing was by immunoSEQ multiplex PCR. Of approximately 2,200,000 clones in the sample, about 92% were seen once. V lost 5 bases, J lost 4 bases, and 14 bases lay in between. The CDR3 is 14 residues long. Germline CDR1 is SGHTA and CDR2 is FQGNSA. Study observations and caveats: The small donor group covered limited genetic and exposure diversity.

Turning to this clone: Its antigen is as yet unknown.

As defined, naive CD8 cells were CD45RO-negative and positively selected for CCR7, with terminally differentiated effector memory CD45RA+ cells excluded. The sequence was collected from a man between 18 and 29 years old in good health. Some clones in this sample may be carry-over from other donors' samples. Sequencing was done on a sample of naive CD8+ T cells from PBMCs. The V gene is TRBV7-2, the J gene TRBJ1-2; a possible D gene is TRBD1 (6 bases). DNA for the CDR3: TGTGCCAGCAGCACCCGGACAGAAAGCTATGGCTACACCTTC. Encoded protein: CASSTRTESYGYTF.